The 26 T cell receptor beta chains in this list originate from one sample, sequenced in a study of CXCR3-negative and CXCR3-positive naive CD8 T cells. Whole-study results and caveats: TRB CDR3s were more hydrophobic in CXCR3-positive than in CXCR3-negative naive cells.

These receptors' targets are unknown. 5' RACE with UMI labels generated the TRB cDNA libraries. TCRdb re-called the 5' RACE reads and gives one entry per CDR3 protein, without DNA. This sample carries approximately 89,000 distinct CDR3 sequences, with almost 0.55% going to the ten biggest clones. Sequencing input: naive CXCR3+ CD8+ T cells from blood. Subset of the sample: CD45RO-CCR7+CD27+CD95- naive CD8+ T cells expressing CXCR3 (TNR3+). Every receptor here comes from a human donor in good health. Some clones in this sample may be carry-over from other donors' samples.

The V gene is TRBV7-2, the J gene TRBJ2-1. Looked up from germline, CDR1 is SGHTA and CDR2 is FQGNSA. The CDR3 totals 15 residues. The CDR3 reads CASSQPSSSYNEQFF.

This chain joins TRBV5-1 and TRBJ2-7. Germline V lookup: CDR1 SGHRS, CDR2 YFSETQ. This CDR3 region has 15 residues. Here the CDR3 reads CASSLGGVISYEQYF.

The chain employs TRBV20-1 and TRBJ2-7; the D call from TCRdb, TRBD1, cannot be confirmed without DNA. The CDR3 runs 16 residues. Germline V lookup: CDR1 DFQATT, CDR2 SNEGSKA (reference sequence). The CDR3 loop is CSAKRSGALTFYEQYF.

The chain uses TRBV10-1 and TRBJ1-1; TCRdb indicates TRBD1, and absent DNA this call remains unverified. Germline CDR1 WNHNN, CDR2 SYGVQD (reference sequence). The CDR3 sequence is 13 residues long. The CDR3 region is CASRIQATTEAFF.

This chain connects TRBV28 to TRBJ1-2. Germline V lookup: CDR1 MDHEN, CDR2 SYDVKM. The CDR3 contains 12 residues. The CDR3 protein is CASTRGSYGYTF.

The chain joins TRBV5-1 to TRBJ2-7; TCRdb calls TRBD1, which cannot be checked without DNA. Per germline, CDR1 SGHRS and CDR2 YFSETQ. CDR3 length equals 14 residues. The CDR3 reads CASSLWGQTYEQYF.

The V and J genes are TRBV4-2 and TRBJ2-2; TCRdb selects TRBD1, and the lack of DNA leaves this call unchecked. In germline, CDR1 is LGHNA, CDR2 YNFKEQ. There are 15 residues in the CDR3. CDR3 amino acids: CASSQTDGGAGELFF.

The CDR3 loop reads CASSLETGGIDEQYF. This sequence joins TRBV5-1 and TRBJ2-7; the D call from TCRdb, TRBD1, cannot be confirmed without DNA. CDR1 SGHRS and CDR2 YFSETQ come from the germline V gene. CDR3 length equals 15 residues.

The V gene is TRBV15, the J gene TRBJ2-7. The CDR3 contains 12 residues. CDR1 and CDR2 (germline): LNHNV, YYDKDF (reference sequence). CDR3 loop: CATSDLNYEQYF.

This chain uses TRBV28 with TRBJ2-3; TCRdb outputs TRBD2, but without DNA this stays unchecked. This CDR3 region has 14 residues. Looked up from germline, CDR1 is MDHEN and CDR2 is SYDVKM. The CDR3 loop reads CASSPRQAADTQYF.

The rearrangement joins TRBV14 to TRBJ2-7; checking the TCRdb D call of TRBD1 is not possible without DNA. Germline lookup yields CDR1 SGHDN and CDR2 FVKESK. The CDR3 has 12 residues. CDR3 loop: CASSHEGPGEYF.

The chain employs TRBV29-1 and TRBJ1-2; TCRdb's D call of TRBD1 is untestable without DNA. The CDR3 is made up of 15 amino acids. The germline V gene has CDR1 SQVTM and CDR2 ANQGSEA. The CDR3 sequence: CSVEGAGDVDYGYTF.

Here the CDR3 reads CASSPKNSTTYEQYF. The rearrangement uses TRBV18 and TRBJ2-7. This CDR3 has 15 residues. CDR1 is KGHSH, CDR2 LQKENI, per germline.

The chain carries TRBV12-3 or TRBV12-4 and TRBJ1-3. This CDR3 contains 14 residues. CDR3 amino acids: CASSHGLSGNTIYF.

CDR3 sequence: CASSLLPLSSYEQYF. The chain employs TRBV4-3 and TRBJ2-7; TCRdb gives TRBD2 as the D gene, but with no DNA this cannot be confirmed. Germline lookup yields CDR1 LGHNA and CDR2 YSLEER. This CDR3 spans 15 amino acids.

The V call is TRBV28, the J call TRBJ2-3; checking the TCRdb D call of TRBD1 is not possible without DNA. Germline CDR1 MDHEN, CDR2 SYDVKM. CDR3 length: 16 amino acids. CDR3 residues: CASSADRDRGTDTQYF.

The chain uses TRBV19 and TRBJ1-1; TCRdb picks TRBD1, but there is no DNA to check that call. Germline V gene lookup returns CDR1 LNHDA and CDR2 SQIVND (reference sequence). This CDR3 is 13 amino acids long. This chain's CDR3 is CAIARDSGTEAFF.

The rearrangement links TRBV14 to TRBJ2-3. The CDR3 is 15 residues long. Germline V CDR1 and CDR2: SGHDN, FVKESK. The CDR3 sequence: CASSQDAMFTDTQYF.

V and J are TRBV7-6 and TRBJ2-5; TCRdb indicates TRBD1, and absent DNA this call remains unverified. The germline CDR1 and CDR2 sequences are SGHVS and FNYEAQ. CDR3 length: 17 residues. CDR3 loop: CASSVTGTGGYIETQYF.

This rearrangement joins TRBV18 to TRBJ2-5; TCRdb reports TRBD1, a call that lacks DNA to check it against. Looked up from germline, CDR1 is KGHSH and CDR2 is LQKENI. CDR3 length: 18 amino acids. The CDR3 region is CASSPRRWGQENQETQYF.

J is TRBJ2-7 and V is TRBV7-9; TCRdb gives TRBD1 as the D gene, but with no DNA this cannot be confirmed. The CDR3 extends over 13 amino acids. In germline, CDR1 is SEHNR, CDR2 FQNEAQ (reference sequence). This CDR3 is CASSRTDSYEQYF.

This chain links TRBV14 with TRBJ2-1; TCRdb reports TRBD2, a call that lacks DNA to check it against. The CDR3 runs 18 residues. Germline assignment: CDR1 SGHDN and CDR2 FVKESK. The CDR3 protein is CASSQGLAGALLGNEQFF.

The rearrangement uses TRBV6-5 and TRBJ2-1; TCRdb indicates TRBD1, and absent DNA this call remains unverified. Germline CDR1 and CDR2: MNHEY and SVGAGI. The CDR3 runs 16 residues. The CDR3 region is CASSYSGTGPYNEQFF.

V usage is TRBV29-1 and J usage is TRBJ2-1; TCRdb lists TRBD1, though no DNA is available to test this call. This CDR3 is 15 amino acids long. CDR1 and CDR2 (germline): SQVTM, ANQGSEA. CDR3 amino acids: CSVEDGGNSYNEQFF.

The V and J genes are TRBV27 and TRBJ2-3; there is no DNA to check the TCRdb D call of TRBD2. CDR1 and CDR2 from the germline V gene are MNHEY and SMNVEV (reference sequence). The CDR3 covers 13 residues. This CDR3 reads CASSSGSTDTQYF.

The V gene is TRBV4-3, the J gene TRBJ1-2. The CDR3 is 14 amino acids. Germline V gene lookup returns CDR1 LGHNA and CDR2 YSLEER. This chain's CDR3 is CASSGGMQTYGYTF.